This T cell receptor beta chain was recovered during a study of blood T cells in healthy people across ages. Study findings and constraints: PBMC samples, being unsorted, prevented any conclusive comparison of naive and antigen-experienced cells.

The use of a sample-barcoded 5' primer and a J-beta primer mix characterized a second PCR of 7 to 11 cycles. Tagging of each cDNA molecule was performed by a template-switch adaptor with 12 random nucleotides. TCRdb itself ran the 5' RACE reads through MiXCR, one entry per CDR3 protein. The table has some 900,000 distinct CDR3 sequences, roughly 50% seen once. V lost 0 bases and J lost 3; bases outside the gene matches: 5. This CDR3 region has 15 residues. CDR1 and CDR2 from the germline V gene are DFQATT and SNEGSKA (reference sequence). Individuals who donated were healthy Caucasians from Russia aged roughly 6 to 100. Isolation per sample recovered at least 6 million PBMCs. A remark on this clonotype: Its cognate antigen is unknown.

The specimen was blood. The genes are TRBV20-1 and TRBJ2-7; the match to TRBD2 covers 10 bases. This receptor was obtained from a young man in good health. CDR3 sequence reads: CSARDPSGGIYEQYF. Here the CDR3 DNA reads TGCAGTGCTAGAGATCCTAGCGGGGGAATCTACGAGCAGTACTTC.